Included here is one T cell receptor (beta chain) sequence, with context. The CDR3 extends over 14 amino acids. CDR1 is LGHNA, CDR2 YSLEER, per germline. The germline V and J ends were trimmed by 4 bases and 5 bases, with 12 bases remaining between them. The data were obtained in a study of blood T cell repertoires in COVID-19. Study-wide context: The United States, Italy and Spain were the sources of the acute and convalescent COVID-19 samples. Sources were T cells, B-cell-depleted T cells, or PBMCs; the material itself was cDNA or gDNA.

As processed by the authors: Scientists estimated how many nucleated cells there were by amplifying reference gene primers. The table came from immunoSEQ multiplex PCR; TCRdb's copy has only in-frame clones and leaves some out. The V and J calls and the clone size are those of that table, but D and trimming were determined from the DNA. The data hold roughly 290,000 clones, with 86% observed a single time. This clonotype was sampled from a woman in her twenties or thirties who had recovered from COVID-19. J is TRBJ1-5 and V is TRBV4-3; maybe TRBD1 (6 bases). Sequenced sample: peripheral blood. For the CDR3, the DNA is TGCGCCAGCAGCCCTGGACAGTACTATCAGCCCCAGCATTTT. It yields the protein CASSPGQYYQPQHF.